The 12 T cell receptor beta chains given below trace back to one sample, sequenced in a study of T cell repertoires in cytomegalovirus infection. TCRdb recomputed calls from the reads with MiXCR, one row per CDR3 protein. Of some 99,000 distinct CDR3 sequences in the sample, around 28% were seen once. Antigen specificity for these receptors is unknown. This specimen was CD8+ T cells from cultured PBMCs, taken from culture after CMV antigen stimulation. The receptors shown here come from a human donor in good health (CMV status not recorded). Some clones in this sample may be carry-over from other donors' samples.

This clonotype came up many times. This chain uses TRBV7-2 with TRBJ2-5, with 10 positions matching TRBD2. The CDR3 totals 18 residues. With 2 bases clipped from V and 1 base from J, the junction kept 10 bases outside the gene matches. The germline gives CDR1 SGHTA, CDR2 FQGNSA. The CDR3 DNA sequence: TGTGCCAGCAGCTTAAACGTCCGGCTAGCGGGGGTCCAAGAGACCCAGTACTTC. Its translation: CASSLNVRLAGVQETQYF.

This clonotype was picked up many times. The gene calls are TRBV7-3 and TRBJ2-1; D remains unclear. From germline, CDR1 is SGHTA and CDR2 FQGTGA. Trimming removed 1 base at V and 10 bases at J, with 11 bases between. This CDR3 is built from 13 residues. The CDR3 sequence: CASSLNRPGEQFF. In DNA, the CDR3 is TGTGCCAGCAGCTTAAATCGGCCGGGCGAGCAGTTCTTC.

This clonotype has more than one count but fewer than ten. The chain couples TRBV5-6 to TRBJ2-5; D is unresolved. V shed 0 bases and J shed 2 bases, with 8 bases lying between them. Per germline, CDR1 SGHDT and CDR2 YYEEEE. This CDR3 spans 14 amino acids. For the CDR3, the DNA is TGTGCCAGCAGCTTGGCCGTCGGTCAAGAGACCCAGTACTTC. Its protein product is CASSLAVGQETQYF.

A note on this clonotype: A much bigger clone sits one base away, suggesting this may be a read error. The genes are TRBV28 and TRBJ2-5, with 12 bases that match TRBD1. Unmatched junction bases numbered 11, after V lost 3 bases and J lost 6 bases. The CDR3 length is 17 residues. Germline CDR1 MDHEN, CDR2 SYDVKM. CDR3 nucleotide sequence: TGTGCCAGCAGTTTGGACCCGGGACAGGGGGCACGGAAGACCCAGTACTTC. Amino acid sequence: CASSLDPGQGARKTQYF.

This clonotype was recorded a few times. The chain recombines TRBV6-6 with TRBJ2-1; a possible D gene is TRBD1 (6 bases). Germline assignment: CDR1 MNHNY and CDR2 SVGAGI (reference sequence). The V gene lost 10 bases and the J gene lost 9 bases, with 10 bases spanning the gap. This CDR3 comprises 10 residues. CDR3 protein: CATQGFEQFF. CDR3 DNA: TGTGCCACTCAGGGGTTTGAGCAGTTCTTC.

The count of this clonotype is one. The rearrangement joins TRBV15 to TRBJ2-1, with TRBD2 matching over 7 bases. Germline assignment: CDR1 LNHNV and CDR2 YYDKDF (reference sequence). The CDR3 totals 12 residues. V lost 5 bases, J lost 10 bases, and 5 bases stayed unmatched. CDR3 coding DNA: TGTGCCACCAGCTCACGACTAGCCGAGCAGTTCTTC. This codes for CATSSRLAEQFF. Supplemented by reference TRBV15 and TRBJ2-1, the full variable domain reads DAMVIQNPRYQVTQFGKPVTLSCSQTLNHNVMYWYQQKSSQAPKLLFHYYDKDFNNEADTPDNFQSRRPNTSFCFLDIRSPGLGDTAMYLCATSSRLAEQFFGPGTRLTVL.

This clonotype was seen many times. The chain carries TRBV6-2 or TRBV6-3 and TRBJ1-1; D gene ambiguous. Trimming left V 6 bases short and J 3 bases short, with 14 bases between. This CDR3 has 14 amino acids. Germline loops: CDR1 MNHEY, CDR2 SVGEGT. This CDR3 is CASRGGSLYTEAFF. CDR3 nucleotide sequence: TGTGCCAGCAGGGGTGGAAGTCTGTACACTGAAGCTTTCTTT.

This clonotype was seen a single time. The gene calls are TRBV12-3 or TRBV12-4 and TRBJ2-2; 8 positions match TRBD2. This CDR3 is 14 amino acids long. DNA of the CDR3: TGTGCATCGGTCGGGGGGGCCTCCACCGGGGAGCTGTTTTTT. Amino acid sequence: CASVGGASTGELFF.

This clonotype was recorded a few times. The CDR3 nucleotides read TGCGCCAGCAGCCAAATACCGGGACAGGGTTATCAGCCCCAGCATTTT. Translation gives CASSQIPGQGYQPQHF. The chain combines TRBV4-1 with TRBJ1-5, with 9 bases lining up with TRBD1. V dropped 2 bases and J dropped 5; count of bases not matched to a gene: 7. Germline-derived CDR1 and CDR2 are MGHRA and YSYEKL. CDR3 length: 16 residues.

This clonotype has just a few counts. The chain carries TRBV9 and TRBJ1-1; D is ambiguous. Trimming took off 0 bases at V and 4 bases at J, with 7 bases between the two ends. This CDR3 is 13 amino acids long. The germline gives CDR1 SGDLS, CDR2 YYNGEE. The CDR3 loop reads CASSVGISTEAFF. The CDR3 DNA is TGTGCCAGCAGCGTAGGCATCAGCACTGAAGCTTTCTTT.

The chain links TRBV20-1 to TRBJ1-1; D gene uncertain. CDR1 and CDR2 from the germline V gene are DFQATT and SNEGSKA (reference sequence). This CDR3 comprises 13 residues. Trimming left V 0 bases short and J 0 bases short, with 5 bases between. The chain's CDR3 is CSARDRVNTEAFF. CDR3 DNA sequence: TGCAGTGCTAGAGATAGGGTGAACACTGAAGCTTTCTTT.

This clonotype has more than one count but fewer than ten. CDR3 nucleotide sequence: TGCGCCAGCAGCTTGGCCGAGGGGGCTGCGAATGAGCAGTTCTTC. The encoded protein is CASSLAEGAANEQFF. This chain connects TRBV5-1 to TRBJ2-1; 7 bases fit TRBD1. Germline trimming cut 0 bases from V and 7 bases from J; bases unmatched to any gene: 7. CDR3 length: 15 residues. Per germline, CDR1 SGHRS and CDR2 YFSETQ. The whole variable domain, filled in from reference TRBV5-1 and TRBJ2-1, reads KAGVTQTPRYLIKTRGQQVTLSCSPISGHRSVSWYQQTPGQGLQFLFEYFSETQRNKGNFPGRFSGRQFSNSRSEMNVSTLELGDSALYLCASSLAEGAANEQFFGPGTRLTVL.